This TCR beta chain is from a study of cytomegalovirus exposure and HLA in healthy donors. Whole-study context: As released early, the data held some 80 million unique TCRs from HLA-typed donors.

Samples came from healthy bone marrow donors. The PCR used 60 Vbeta and 13 Jbeta primers. Profiled with immunoSEQ multiplex PCR; TCRdb holds only in-frame clones, not every one. The sample holds some 150,000 clones; 79% are singletons and the top ten take about 2.3%. The study's findings and limits: The study designated fewer than 200 TCR beta chains cytomegalovirus-associated. When a later analysis compared HLA-associated TCR beta chains with equally common others, the HLA-associated chains turned out to be more clonally expanded and to have lower generation probabilities.

The germline V and J ends were trimmed by 4 bases and 2 bases, with 12 bases remaining between them. The CDR3 extends over 15 amino acids. The germline CDR1 and CDR2 sequences are SGHVS and FQNEAQ. Notes on this clone: What it binds is unknown.

The chain carries TRBV7-8 and TRBJ1-5, with D perhaps matching TRBD1 (6 bases). The sequence was collected from a woman aged 45-65 years in good health and CMV-seronegative. Sequencing was performed on PBMCs. CDR3 region: CASSSYRVGNQPQHF. The CDR3 coding sequence is TGTGCCAGCAGCTCATACAGGGTTGGCAATCAGCCCCAGCATTTT.